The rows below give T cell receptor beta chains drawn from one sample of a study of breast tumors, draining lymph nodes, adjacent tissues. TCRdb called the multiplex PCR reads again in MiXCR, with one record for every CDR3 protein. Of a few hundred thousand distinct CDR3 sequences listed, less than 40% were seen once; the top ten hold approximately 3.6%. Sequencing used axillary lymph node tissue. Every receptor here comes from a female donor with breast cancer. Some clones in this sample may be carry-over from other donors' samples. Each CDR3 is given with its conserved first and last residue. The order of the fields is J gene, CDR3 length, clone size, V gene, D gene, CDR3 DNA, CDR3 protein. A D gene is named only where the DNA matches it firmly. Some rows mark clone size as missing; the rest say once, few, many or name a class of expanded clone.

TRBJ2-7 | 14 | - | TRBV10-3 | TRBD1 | TGTGCCACTGGACAGGGAAGGTCCTCCTACGAGCAGTACTTC | CATGQGRSSYEQYF
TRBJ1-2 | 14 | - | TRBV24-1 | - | TGTGCCACCAGTGATCCGACCACTAACTATGGCTACACCTTC | CATSDPTTNYGYTF
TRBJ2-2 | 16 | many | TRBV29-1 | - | TGCAGCGTTGAAGAAAGAGGGCGGGGTTATGCCGGGGAGCTGTTTTTT | CSVEERGRGYAGELFF
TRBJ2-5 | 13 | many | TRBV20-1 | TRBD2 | TGCAGTGTACTAGCGGGATTCCCCAAGACCCAGTACTTC | CSVLAGFPKTQYF
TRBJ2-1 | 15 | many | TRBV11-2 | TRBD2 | TGTGCCAGCAGCGCAAGACTAGCGGGCCACAATGAGCAGTTCTTC | CASSARLAGHNEQFF
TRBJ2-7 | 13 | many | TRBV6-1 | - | TGTGCCAGCAGTCAGGGACCGACCTACGAGCAGTACTTC | CASSQGPTYEQYF
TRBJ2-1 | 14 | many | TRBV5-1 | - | TGCGCCAGCAGCTTGAGGGCTATGGGCAATGAGCAGTTCTTC | CASSLRAMGNEQFF
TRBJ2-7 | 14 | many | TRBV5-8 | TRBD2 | TGTGCCAGCAGCAAGGGCGGGGGGTACTACGAGCAGTACTTC | CASSKGGGYYEQYF
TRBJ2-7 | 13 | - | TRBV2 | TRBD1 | TGTGCCTCGGACAGGGGGCTGTCCTACGAGCAGTACTTC | CASDRGLSYEQYF
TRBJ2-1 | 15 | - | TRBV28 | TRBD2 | TGTGCCAGCAGCCGGACTAGCACTGCCTACAATGAGCAGTTCTTC | CASSRTSTAYNEQFF
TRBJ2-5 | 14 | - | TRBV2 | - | TGTGCCAGCAGTGAAACAGGGGGAGGGGAGACCCAGTACTTC | CASSETGGGETQYF
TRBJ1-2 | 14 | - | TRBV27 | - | TGTGCCAGCAGTCCGCTGGGTGCTAACTATGGCTACACCTTC | CASSPLGANYGYTF
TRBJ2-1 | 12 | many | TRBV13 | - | TGTGCCAGCAGCTTAAATTTGGCTGAGCAGTTCTTC | CASSLNLAEQFF
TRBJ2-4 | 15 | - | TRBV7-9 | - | TGTGCCAGCGCCGGGGGCGAACTAGCCAAAAACATTCAGTACTTC | CASAGGELAKNIQYF
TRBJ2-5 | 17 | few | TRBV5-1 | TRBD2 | TGCGCCAGCAGCTGGGAAGGAGCGGGAGGGCCCCGAGAGACCCAGTACTTC | CASSWEGAGGPRETQYF
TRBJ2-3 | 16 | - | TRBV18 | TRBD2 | TGTGCCAGCTCATCATTTCGTGCGGGAGCGGCAGATACGCAGTATTTT | CASSSFRAGAADTQYF
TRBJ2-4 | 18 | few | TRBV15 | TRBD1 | TGTGCCACCAGCGGGGGGACAGGCAGCTGGGGAGCCAAAAACATTCAGTACTTC | CATSGGTGSWGAKNIQYF
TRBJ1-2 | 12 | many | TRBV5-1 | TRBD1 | TGCGCCAGCAGCTATCAGGGGGACGGCTACACCTTC | CASSYQGDGYTF
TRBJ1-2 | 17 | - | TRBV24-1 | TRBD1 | TGTGCCACGAGCAGGCGGACAGGGGGCGTCCCTTTATCTGGCTACACCTTC | CATSRRTGGVPLSGYTF
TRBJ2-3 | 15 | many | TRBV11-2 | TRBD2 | TGTGCCAGCAGCTTAGTTCGCGGGGGGTGGGATACGCAGTATTTT | CASSLVRGGWDTQYF
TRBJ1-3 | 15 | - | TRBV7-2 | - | TGTGCCAGCAGCTTAGTAACTGGGGGAGGAAACACCATATATTTT | CASSLVTGGGNTIYF
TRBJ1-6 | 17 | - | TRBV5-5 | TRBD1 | TGTGCCAGCAGCTTGGCTGTGGGACAGGGGGGTAATTCACCCCTCCACTTT | CASSLAVGQGGNSPLHF
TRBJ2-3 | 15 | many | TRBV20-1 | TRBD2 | TGCAGTGCTCGGACTAGCGCGACCAGCACAGATACGCAGTATTTT | CSARTSATSTDTQYF
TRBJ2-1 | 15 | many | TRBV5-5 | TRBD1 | TGTGCCAGCAGCTCGACAGGGAGCTCCTACAATGAGCAGTTCTTC | CASSSTGSSYNEQFF